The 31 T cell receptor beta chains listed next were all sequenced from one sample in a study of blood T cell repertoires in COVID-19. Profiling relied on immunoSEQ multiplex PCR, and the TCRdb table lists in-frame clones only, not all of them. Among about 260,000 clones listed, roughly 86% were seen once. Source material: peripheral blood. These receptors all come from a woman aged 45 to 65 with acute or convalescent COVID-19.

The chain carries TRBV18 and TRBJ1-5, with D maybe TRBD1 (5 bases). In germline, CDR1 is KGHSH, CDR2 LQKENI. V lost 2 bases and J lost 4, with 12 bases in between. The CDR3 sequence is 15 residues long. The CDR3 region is CASSPTGGRNQPQHF. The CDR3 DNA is TGTGCCAGCTCACCAACGGGGGGGAGAAATCAGCCCCAGCATTTT.

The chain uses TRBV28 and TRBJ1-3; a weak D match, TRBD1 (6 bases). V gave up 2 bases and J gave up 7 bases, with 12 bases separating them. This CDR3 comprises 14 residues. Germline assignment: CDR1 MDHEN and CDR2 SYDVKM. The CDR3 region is CASSLPDRMNTIYF. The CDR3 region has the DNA TGTGCCAGCAGTTTACCGGACAGAATGAACACCATATATTTT.

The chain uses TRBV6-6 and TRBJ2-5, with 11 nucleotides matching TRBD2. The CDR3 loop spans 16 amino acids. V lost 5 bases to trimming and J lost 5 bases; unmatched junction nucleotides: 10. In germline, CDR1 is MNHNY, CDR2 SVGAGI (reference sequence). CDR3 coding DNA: TGTGCCAGCAGTAGACCCTTAGCGGGAGGGCCTGAGACCCAGTACTTC. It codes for CASSRPLAGGPETQYF.

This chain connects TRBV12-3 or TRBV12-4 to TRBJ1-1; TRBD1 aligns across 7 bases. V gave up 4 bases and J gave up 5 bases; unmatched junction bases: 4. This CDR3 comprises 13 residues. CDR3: CASSSGGRTEAFF. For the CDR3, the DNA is TGTGCCAGCAGTTCAGGGGGTAGGACTGAAGCTTTCTTT.

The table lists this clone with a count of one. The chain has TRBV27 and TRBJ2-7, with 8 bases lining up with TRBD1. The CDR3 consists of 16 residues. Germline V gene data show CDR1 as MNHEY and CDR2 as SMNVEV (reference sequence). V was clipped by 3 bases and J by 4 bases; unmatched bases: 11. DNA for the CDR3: TGTGCCAGCAGTTTCCTACTCCCGACAGGGGCATACGAGCAGTACTTC. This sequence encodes CASSFLLPTGAYEQYF.

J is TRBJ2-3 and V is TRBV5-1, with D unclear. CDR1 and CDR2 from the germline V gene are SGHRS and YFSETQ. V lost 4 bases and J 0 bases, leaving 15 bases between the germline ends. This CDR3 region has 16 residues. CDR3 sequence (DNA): TGCGCCAGCAGCCCGACTTTCCCTACTAGCACAGATACGCAGTATTTT. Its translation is CASSPTFPTSTDTQYF.

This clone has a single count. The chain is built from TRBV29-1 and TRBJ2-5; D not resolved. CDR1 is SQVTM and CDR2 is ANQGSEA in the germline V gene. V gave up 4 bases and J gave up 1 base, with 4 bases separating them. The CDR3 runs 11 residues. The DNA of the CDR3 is TGCAGCGTTGGGCCCCAAGAGACCCAGTACTTC. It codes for CSVGPQETQYF. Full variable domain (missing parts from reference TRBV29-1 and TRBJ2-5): SAVISQKPSRDICQRGTSLTIQCQVDSQVTMMFWYRQQPGQSLTLIATANQGSEATYESGFVIDKFPISRPNLTFSTLTVSNMSPEDSSIYLCSVGPQETQYFGPGTRLLVL.

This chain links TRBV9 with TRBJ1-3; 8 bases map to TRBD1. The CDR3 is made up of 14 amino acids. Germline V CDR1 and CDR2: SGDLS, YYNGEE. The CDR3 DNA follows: TGTGCTACAGGGACAGGAGCCTCTGGAAACACCATATATTTT. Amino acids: CATGTGASGNTIYF.

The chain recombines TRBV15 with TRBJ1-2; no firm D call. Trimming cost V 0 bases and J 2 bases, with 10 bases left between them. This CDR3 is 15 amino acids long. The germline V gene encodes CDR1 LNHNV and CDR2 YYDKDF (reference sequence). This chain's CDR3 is CATSRESVRNYGYTF. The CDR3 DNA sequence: TGTGCCACCAGCAGAGAATCGGTCAGGAACTATGGCTACACCTTC. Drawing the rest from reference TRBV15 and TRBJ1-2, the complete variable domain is DAMVIQNPRYQVTQFGKPVTLSCSQTLNHNVMYWYQQKSSQAPKLLFHYYDKDFNNEADTPDNFQSRRPNTSFCFLDIRSPGLGDTAMYLCATSRESVRNYGYTFGSGTRLTVV.

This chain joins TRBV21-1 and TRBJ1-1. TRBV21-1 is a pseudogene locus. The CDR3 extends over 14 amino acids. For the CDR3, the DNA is TGTGCCAGCAGCTTAAGCGGGAGGAACACTGAAGCTTTCTTT. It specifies CASSLSGRNTEAFF.

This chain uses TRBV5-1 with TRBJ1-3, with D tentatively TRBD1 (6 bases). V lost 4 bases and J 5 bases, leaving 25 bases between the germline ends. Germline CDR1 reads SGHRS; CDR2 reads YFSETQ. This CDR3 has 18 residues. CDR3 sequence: CASSLDSLQGFQRNTIYF. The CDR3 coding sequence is TGCGCCAGCAGCCTGGATTCCCTACAGGGATTCCAAAGAAACACCATATATTTT.

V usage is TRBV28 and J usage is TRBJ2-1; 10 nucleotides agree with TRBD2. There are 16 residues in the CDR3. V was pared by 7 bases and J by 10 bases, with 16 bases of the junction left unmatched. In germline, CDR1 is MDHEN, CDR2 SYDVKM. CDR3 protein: CASIFGKASGSREQFF. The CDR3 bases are TGTGCCAGCATATTTGGGAAGGCTAGCGGGAGCAGGGAGCAGTTCTTC.

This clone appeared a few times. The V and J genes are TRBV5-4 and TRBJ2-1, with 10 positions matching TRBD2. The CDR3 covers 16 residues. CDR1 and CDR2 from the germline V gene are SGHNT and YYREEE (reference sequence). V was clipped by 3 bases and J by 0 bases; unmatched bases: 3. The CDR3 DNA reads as TGTGCCAGCAGCTCGCGGACTAGCGGCTCCTACAATGAGCAGTTCTTC. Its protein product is CASSSRTSGSYNEQFF.

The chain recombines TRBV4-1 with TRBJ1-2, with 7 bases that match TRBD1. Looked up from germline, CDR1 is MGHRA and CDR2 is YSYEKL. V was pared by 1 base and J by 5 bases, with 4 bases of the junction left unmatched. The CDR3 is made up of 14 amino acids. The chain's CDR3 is CASSQGTGLYGYTF. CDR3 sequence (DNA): TGCGCCAGCAGCCAAGGGACAGGCCTATATGGCTACACCTTC.

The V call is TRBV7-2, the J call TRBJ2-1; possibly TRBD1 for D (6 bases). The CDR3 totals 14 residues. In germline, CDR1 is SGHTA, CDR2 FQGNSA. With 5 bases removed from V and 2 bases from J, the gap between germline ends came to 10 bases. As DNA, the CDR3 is TGTGCCAGCAGCCCCGGACAGACCTACAATGAGCAGTTCTTC. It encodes CASSPGQTYNEQFF.

The CDR3 DNA reads as TGCGCCAGCCGACGACAGAGTACGAACACTGAAGCTTTCTTT. As protein: CASRRQSTNTEAFF. The V and J genes are TRBV5-1 and TRBJ1-1; possible D gene TRBD1, 5 bases. Germline CDR1 is SGHRS and CDR2 is YFSETQ. V shed 7 bases and J shed 1 base, with 14 bases lying between them. The CDR3 contains 14 residues. Combining the CDR3 with reference TRBV5-1 and TRBJ1-1 gives the whole variable domain KAGVTQTPRYLIKTRGQQVTLSCSPISGHRSVSWYQQTPGQGLQFLFEYFSETQRNKGNFPGRFSGRQFSNSRSEMNVSTLELGDSALYLCASRRQSTNTEAFFGQGTRLTVV.

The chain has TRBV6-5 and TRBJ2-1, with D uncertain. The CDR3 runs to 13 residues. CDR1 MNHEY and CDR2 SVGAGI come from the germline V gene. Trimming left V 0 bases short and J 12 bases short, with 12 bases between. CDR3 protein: CASSYSLLSVQFF. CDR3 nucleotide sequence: TGTGCCAGCAGTTACTCACTACTTTCGGTGCAGTTCTTC.

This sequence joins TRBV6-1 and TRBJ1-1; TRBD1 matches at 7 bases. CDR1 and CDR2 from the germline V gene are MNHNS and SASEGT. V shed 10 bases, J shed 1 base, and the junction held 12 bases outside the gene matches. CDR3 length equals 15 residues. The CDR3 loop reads CATTQPTGPNTEAFF. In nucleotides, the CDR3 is TGTGCCACCACACAACCGACAGGGCCGAACACTGAAGCTTTCTTT.

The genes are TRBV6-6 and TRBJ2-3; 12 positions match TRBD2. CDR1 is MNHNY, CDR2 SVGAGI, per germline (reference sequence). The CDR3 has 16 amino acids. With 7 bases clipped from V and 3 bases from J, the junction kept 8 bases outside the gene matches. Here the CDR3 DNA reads TGTGCCAGCATTCTCAGGACTAGCGGGACTACAGATACGCAGTATTTT. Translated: CASILRTSGTTDTQYF.

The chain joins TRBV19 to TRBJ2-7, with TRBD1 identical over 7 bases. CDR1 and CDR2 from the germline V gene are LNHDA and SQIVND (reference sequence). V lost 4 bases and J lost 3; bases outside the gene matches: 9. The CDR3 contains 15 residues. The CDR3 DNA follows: TGTGCCAGTAGTACCAGCTCGGGACAGTTCTACGAGCAGTACTTC. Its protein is CASSTSSGQFYEQYF.

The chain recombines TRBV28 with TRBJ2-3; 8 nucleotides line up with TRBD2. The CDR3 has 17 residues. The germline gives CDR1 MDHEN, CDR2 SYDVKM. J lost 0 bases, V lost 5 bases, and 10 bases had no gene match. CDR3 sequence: CASSTPGGGRSTDTQYF. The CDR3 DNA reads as TGTGCCAGCAGTACCCCGGGCGGGGGGCGAAGCACAGATACGCAGTATTTT.

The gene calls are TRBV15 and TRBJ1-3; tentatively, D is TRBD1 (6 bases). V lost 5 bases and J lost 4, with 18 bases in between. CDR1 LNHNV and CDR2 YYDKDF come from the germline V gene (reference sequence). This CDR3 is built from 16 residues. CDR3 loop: CATSLGRGARGNTIYF. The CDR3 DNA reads TGTGCCACCAGCCTAGGGAGGGGGGCGCGCGGAAACACCATATATTTT.

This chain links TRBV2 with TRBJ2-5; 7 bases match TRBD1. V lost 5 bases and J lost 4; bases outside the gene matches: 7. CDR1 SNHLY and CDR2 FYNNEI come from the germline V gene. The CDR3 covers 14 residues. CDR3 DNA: TGTGCCAGCAGTAAGTCCAGGGGGAGAGAGACCCAGTACTTC. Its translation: CASSKSRGRETQYF.

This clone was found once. CDR3 sequence: CASSFPSGSGEQFF. The CDR3, as DNA: TGCGCCAGCAGCTTCCCTAGCGGGAGTGGTGAGCAGTTCTTC. The chain uses TRBV5-1 and TRBJ2-1; 10 bases match TRBD2. This CDR3 is 14 amino acids long. CDR1 and CDR2 from the germline V gene are SGHRS and YFSETQ. The J segment lost 9 bases and the V segment lost 2 bases, leaving 5 bases of the junction unmatched.

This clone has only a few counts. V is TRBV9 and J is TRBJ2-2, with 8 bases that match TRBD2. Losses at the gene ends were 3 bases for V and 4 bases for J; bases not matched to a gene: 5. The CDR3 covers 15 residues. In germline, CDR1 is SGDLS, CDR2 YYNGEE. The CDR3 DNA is TGTGCCAGCAGCGAGGGACTAGTAAGCACCGGGGAGCTGTTTTTT. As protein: CASSEGLVSTGELFF.

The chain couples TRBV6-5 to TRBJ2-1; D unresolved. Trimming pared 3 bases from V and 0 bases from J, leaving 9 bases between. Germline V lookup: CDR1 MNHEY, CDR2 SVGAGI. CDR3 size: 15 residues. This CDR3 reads CASSYVYSSYNEQFF. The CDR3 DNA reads TGTGCCAGCAGTTATGTATACTCCTCCTACAATGAGCAGTTCTTC.

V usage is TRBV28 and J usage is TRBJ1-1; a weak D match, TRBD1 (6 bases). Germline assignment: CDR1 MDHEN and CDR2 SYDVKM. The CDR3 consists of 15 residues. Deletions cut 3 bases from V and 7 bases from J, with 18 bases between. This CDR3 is CASSFHQGSKGEAFF. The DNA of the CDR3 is TGTGCCAGCAGTTTTCACCAGGGGTCAAAAGGTGAAGCTTTCTTT.

The CDR3 loop is CASSPGTSGNYEQFF. The DNA of the CDR3 is TGTGCCAGCAGCCCCGGGACTAGCGGGAACTATGAGCAGTTCTTC. The gene calls are TRBV3-1 (or the pseudogene TRBV3-2) and TRBJ2-1; 13 nucleotides match TRBD2. Germline V lookup: CDR1 LGHDT, CDR2 YNNKEL (reference sequence). The length of the CDR3 is 15 residues. V lost 4 bases, J lost 8 bases, and 5 bases stayed unmatched.

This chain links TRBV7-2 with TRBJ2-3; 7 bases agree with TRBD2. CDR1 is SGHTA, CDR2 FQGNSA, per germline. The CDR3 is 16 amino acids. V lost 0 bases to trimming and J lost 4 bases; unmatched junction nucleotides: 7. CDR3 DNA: TGTGCCAGCAGCTTAGCGCTTCTGGGGGGGTCAGATACGCAGTATTTT. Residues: CASSLALLGGSDTQYF.

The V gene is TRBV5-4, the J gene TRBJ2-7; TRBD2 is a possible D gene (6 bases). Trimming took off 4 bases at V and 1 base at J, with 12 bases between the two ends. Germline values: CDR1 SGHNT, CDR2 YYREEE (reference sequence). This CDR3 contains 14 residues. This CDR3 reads CASSETGASYEQYF. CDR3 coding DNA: TGTGCCAGCAGCGAGACGGGAGCTTCCTACGAGCAGTACTTC.

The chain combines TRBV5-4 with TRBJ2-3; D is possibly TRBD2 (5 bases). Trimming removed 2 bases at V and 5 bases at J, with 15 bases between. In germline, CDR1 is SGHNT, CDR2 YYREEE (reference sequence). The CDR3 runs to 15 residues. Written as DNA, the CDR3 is TGTGCCAGCAGCTTCCCGCTATCGGAGGTAGATACGCAGTATTTT. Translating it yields CASSFPLSEVDTQYF.